A selection of T cell receptor beta chains follows, all from one sample in a study of cytomegalovirus exposure and HLA in healthy donors. Sequencing used immunoSEQ multiplex PCR; TCRdb keeps in-frame clones, though not all of them. The data contain 75,000 to 90,000 clones, around 82% of them seen just once; the ten biggest clones take up around 3.4%. Sequenced material: PBMCs. These receptors were obtained from a man aged 50 to 60 in good health and CMV-seronegative. Each CDR3 is given with its conserved first and last residue. D genes are given only for firm matches. A row's size may be missing; if present it is once, few, many or a size class.

len	j_gene	abundance	d_gene	v_gene	CDR3nt	CDR3aa
17	TRBJ2-1	few	-	TRBV19	TGTGCCAGCGTACGAAGGGCCTCACGGGGCTCCTACAATGAGCAGTTCTTC	CASVRRASRGSYNEQFF
15	TRBJ2-2	-	-	TRBV5-6	TGTGCCAGCAGCTTGCCAGGAAGTAACCCCGGGGAGCTGTTTTTT	CASSLPGSNPGELFF
13	TRBJ1-4	-	-	TRBV28	TGTGCCAGCAGTTGGGGGAGGACTGAAAAACTGTTTTTT	CASSWGRTEKLFF
15	TRBJ2-5	-	TRBD2	TRBV10-1	TGCGCCAGCAGTGCCCTAGCGGGGGGACAAGAGACCCAGTACTTC	CASSALAGGQETQYF
14	TRBJ2-7	-	TRBD1	TRBV18	TGTGCCAGCTCCACGGGACAGGGGAACTACGAGCAGTACTTC	CASSTGQGNYEQYF
15	TRBJ1-3	-	-	TRBV5-6	TGTGCCAGCAGTCCCTCCGGGGGTTCCGGAAACACCATATATTTT	CASSPSGGSGNTIYF
14	TRBJ1-3	few	-	TRBV2	TGTGCCAGCAGTGAAGGGGGAGTTGGAAACACCATATATTTT	CASSEGGVGNTIYF
15	TRBJ1-1	-	-	TRBV28	TGTGCCAGCAGTTTAGTCAGGTCGGGGGGGACTGAAGCTTTCTTT	CASSLVRSGGTEAFF
14	TRBJ1-6	few	-	TRBV25-1	TGTGCCAGCAGTGAATTGAACAAGAATTCACCCCTCCACTTT	CASSELNKNSPLHF
14	TRBJ1-2	-	-	TRBV5-3	TGTGCCAGAAGCTTACGGGGGGTAGGCTATGGCTACACCTTC	CARSLRGVGYGYTF
15	TRBJ2-1	-	TRBD2	TRBV28	TGTGCCAGCAGCGGACTAGCGGGGGGCAGGAATGAGCAGTTCTTC	CASSGLAGGRNEQFF
17	TRBJ2-4	-	-	TRBV19	TGTGCCAGTAGTGAGGTTGGGCGGGTCAGTAGGGAAAACATTCAGTACTTC	CASSEVGRVSRENIQYF
15	TRBJ1-1	-	-	TRBV5-1	TGCGCCAGCAGCTTGGAACGCTCGGTGAACACTGAAGCTTTCTTT	CASSLERSVNTEAFF
14	TRBJ2-1	-	-	TRBV7-2	TGTGCCAGCAGCTTGCGGAACCTTTACAATGAGCAGTTCTTC	CASSLRNLYNEQFF
15	TRBJ2-6	-	-	TRBV6-1	TGTGCCAGCAGTCCACAGGGAGCTGGGGCCAACGTCCTGACTTTC	CASSPQGAGANVLTF
14	TRBJ2-5	-	TRBD1	TRBV5-1	TGCGCCAGCAGCGTTAGACAGGGAGAAGAGACCCAGTACTTC	CASSVRQGEETQYF
12	TRBJ1-2	-	-	TRBV7-9	TGTGCCAGCAGCTTAAGCCAGGGTGGCTACACCTTC	CASSLSQGGYTF
15	TRBJ2-3	-	TRBD2	TRBV19	TGTGCCAGTAGTATAGTGGGACTAGCTACAGATACGCAGTATTTT	CASSIVGLATDTQYF
12	TRBJ2-7	once	-	TRBV2	TGTGCCACCCGGGACAACTCCTACGAGCAGTACTTC	CATRDNSYEQYF
14	TRBJ2-7	-	-	TRBV6-6	TGTGCCAGCAGTTACTCGAGAGGGGGCTACGAGCAGTACTTC	CASSYSRGGYEQYF
16	TRBJ2-7	few	TRBD2	TRBV5-5	TGTGCCAGCAGCCCGGGGGGGTTGGGCAGCAACTACGAGCAGTACTTC	CASSPGGLGSNYEQYF
15	TRBJ1-2	-	-	TRBV27	TGTGCCAGCAGTTTATATGCCAGAGCGGATGGTGGCTACACCTTC	CASSLYARADGGYTF
15	TRBJ2-1	-	TRBD2	TRBV5-1	TGCGCCAGCAGCTTCAGCGGGGGGGCCTACAATGAGCAGTTCTTC	CASSFSGGAYNEQFF
12	TRBJ2-2	-	-	TRBV19	TGTGCCAGTAGTATTCTACCCGGGGAGCTGTTTTTT	CASSILPGELFF
12	TRBJ1-2	-	-	TRBV15	TGTGCCACCAGCAGAGACGGACTAGGCTACACCTTC	CATSRDGLGYTF
16	TRBJ1-2	-	-	TRBV4-3	TGCGCCAGCAGCCCAACCACAGAAAAGACTAACTATGGCTACACCTTC	CASSPTTEKTNYGYTF
16	TRBJ2-7	-	TRBD2	TRBV19	TGTGCCAGTAGTACGGGACTAGCGGTCCTCTCCTACGAGCAGTACTTC	CASSTGLAVLSYEQYF
15	TRBJ1-3	-	-	TRBV5-1	TGCGCCAGCAGCTTGGGGGCCAGCTCTGGAAACACCATATATTTT	CASSLGASSGNTIYF
14	TRBJ2-5	-	-	TRBV6-5	TGTGCCAGCAGTTACTCGTCTTGGAGCGAGACCCAGTACTTC	CASSYSSWSETQYF
15	TRBJ1-6	once	TRBD1	TRBV11-3	TGTGCCAGCAGCTTAGGGCAGGGGGCTAATTCACCCCTCCACTTT	CASSLGQGANSPLHF
16	TRBJ2-3	-	TRBD2	TRBV5-5	TGTGCCAGCAGCTTGGTGGGGCTCCGGGAGGCAGATACGCAGTATTTT	CASSLVGLREADTQYF
11	TRBJ1-2	-	-	TRBV2	TGTGCCAGCAGAGGGGGCTATGGCTACACCTTC	CASRGGYGYTF
14	TRBJ2-5	-	TRBD1	TRBV5-6	TGTGCCAGCAGCCTCAGGGGGCGCCAAGAGACCCAGTACTTC	CASSLRGRQETQYF
15	TRBJ1-3	-	-	TRBV6-9	TGTGCCAGCATGGGACTGCCAGATTGGAGAAACACCATATATTTT	CASMGLPDWRNTIYF
19	TRBJ2-7	few	-	TRBV5-4	TGTGCCAGCAGCTTTTTGCCCAATCCATCGATCCTAAGCTCCTACGAGCAGTACTTC	CASSFLPNPSILSSYEQYF